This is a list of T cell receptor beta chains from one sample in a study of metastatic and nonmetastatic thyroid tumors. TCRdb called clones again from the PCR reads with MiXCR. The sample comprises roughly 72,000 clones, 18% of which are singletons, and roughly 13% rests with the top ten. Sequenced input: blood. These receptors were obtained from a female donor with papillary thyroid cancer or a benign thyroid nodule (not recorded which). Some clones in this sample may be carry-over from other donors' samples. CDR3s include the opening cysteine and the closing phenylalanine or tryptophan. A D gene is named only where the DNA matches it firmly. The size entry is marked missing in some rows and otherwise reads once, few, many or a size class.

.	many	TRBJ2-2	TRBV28	CASSGQGSTGELFF	TGTGCCAGCAGTGGCCAGGGATCCACCGGGGAGCTGTTTTTT
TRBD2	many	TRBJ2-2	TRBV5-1	CASGGGAGDRGTGELFF	TGCGCCAGCGGCGGCGGGGCGGGAGACCGTGGCACCGGGGAGCTGTTTTTT
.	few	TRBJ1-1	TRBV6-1	CASSLSQANTEAFF	TGTGCCAGCAGCCTTTCCCAGGCGAACACTGAAGCTTTCTTT
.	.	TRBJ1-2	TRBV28	CASSLGSGVVYGYTF	TGTGCCAGCAGCCTGGGATCGGGGGTGGTCTATGGCTACACCTTC
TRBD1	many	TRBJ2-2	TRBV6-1	CASGGQDNTGELFF	TGTGCCAGCGGGGGACAGGACAACACCGGGGAGCTGTTTTTT
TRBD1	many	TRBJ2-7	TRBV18	CASSKGQGTVYF	TGTGCCAGCTCAAAAGGACAGGGCACTGTGTACTTC
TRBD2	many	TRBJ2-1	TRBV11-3	CASSYTGGVNEQFF	TGTGCCAGCAGCTATACGGGAGGGGTCAATGAGCAGTTCTTC
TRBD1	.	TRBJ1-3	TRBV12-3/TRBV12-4	CASSPSTGGTGNTIYF	TGTGCCAGCAGTCCATCGACAGGGGGTACTGGAAACACCATATATTTT
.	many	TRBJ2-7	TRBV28	CASSSAPRESYEQYF	TGTGCCAGCAGTTCCGCCCCCAGGGAATCCTACGAGCAGTACTTC
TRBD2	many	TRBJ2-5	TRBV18	CASSRGGLAGLQETQYF	TGTGCCAGCTCACGTGGAGGACTAGCGGGGCTTCAAGAGACCCAGTACTTC
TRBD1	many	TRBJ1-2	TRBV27	CASSSGTGYLGYTF	TGTGCCAGCAGTTCGGGGACAGGTTACCTGGGCTACACCTTC
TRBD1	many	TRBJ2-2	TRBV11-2	CASSLDRWGQGDTGELFF	TGTGCCAGCAGCTTAGATCGTTGGGGACAGGGGGACACCGGGGAGCTGTTTTTT
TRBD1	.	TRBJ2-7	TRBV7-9	CASSPQGDGYEQYF	TGTGCCAGCAGTCCTCAGGGGGACGGCTACGAGCAGTACTTC
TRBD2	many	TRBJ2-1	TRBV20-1	CSARRSGRARVYNEQFF	TGCAGTGCTAGAAGGAGCGGGAGGGCCAGGGTCTACAATGAGCAGTTCTTC
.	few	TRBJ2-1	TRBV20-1	CSASNGASVDEQFF	TGCAGTGCTTCAAATGGGGCCAGTGTCGATGAGCAGTTCTTC